This entry lists 32 T cell receptor beta chains sequenced from one sample in a study of T cells in women clearing cervical HPV infection. Some clones are missing from TCRdb's copy, which holds only in-frame ones; the method was immunoSEQ multiplex PCR. Its listing shows around 44,000 clones. Sequencing was performed on blood buffy coat. All receptors derive from a woman between 18 and 75 years old with a cervical HPV16 infection that either progressed to CIN3+ or cleared (not recorded which).

Note on this clone: The CDR3 is cut off 3 residues early in the read; its end comes from the germline J gene. V usage is TRBV5-6 and J usage is TRBJ2-7; TRBD2 agrees at 9 bases. This CDR3 has 13 amino acids. Germline trimming cut 1 base from V and 4 bases from J; bases unmatched to any gene: 0. Germline CDR1 SGHDT, CDR2 YYEEEE. CDR3 in amino acids: CASSLSGRYEQYF. Partial CDR3 DNA: TGTGCCAGCAGCTTGAGCGGGAGGTACGAG.

Concerning this clone itself: The read terminates 3 residues before the CDR3 end, so the remaining end is supplied by the germline J gene. The rearrangement joins TRBV7-9 to TRBJ2-1; the D gene could be TRBD1 or TRBD2 (6 bases each). CDR3 size: 15 residues. CDR1 is SEHNR, CDR2 FQNEAQ, per germline (reference sequence). V was clipped by 4 bases and J by 5 bases, with 15 bases between them. The CDR3 here is CASSSRGGHNNEQFF. CDR3 bases read: TGTGCCAGCAGCTCCAGGGGAGGCCATAACAATGAG.

Details on this clone: The read terminates 3 residues ahead of where the CDR3 ends, so the germline J gene completes it. The rearrangement links TRBV5-1 to TRBJ1-1, with 7 nucleotides matching TRBD1. Germline-derived CDR1 and CDR2 are SGHRS and YFSETQ. The CDR3 length is 14 residues. V gave up 2 bases and J gave up 3 bases; unmatched junction bases: 4. CDR3 protein: CASSFDRADTEAFF. The sequenced part of the CDR3 DNA is TGCGCCAGCAGCTTCGACAGGGCAGACACTGAA.

Notes on this clone: The read comes to an end 3 residues before the CDR3 does, leaving the germline J gene to fill in the end. J is TRBJ1-6 and V is TRBV12-3 or TRBV12-4; TRBD1 aligns across 10 bases. The junction had 6 bases not matched to a gene; V was cut back by 6 bases and J by 7 bases. This CDR3 spans 15 amino acids. The part of the CDR3 DNA that was read is TGTGCCAGCAGCTCTCGGACAGGGGGGAATTCACCC. Its translation is CASSSRTGGNSP. The full CDR3 is CASSSRTGGNSPLHF.

For this clone: The CDR3 end is not reached by the read, which stops 3 residues before it; the germline J gene fills it in. The rearrangement joins TRBV19 to TRBJ1-5, with TRBD1 matching over 12 bases. The junction had 8 bases not matched to a gene; V was cut back by 3 bases and J by 2 bases. The CDR3 is 18 residues long. Germline V gene lookup returns CDR1 LNHDA and CDR2 SQIVND (reference sequence). The sequenced part of the CDR3 DNA is TGTGCCAGTAGTATGGGGTCCGGGACAGGGGGCGGCAATCAGCCC. This translates into CASSMGSGTGGGNQP. The whole CDR3 protein is CASSMGSGTGGGNQPQHF.

For this clone: The read falls 3 residues short of the CDR3 end, and the missing part is taken from the germline J gene. V gene TRBV28 combines with J gene TRBJ1-1; no definite D call. The CDR3 is made up of 12 amino acids. Germline CDR1 is MDHEN and CDR2 is SYDVKM. V was cut by 6 bases and J by 5 bases, with 10 bases left in between. CDR3 residues: CASSRSRTEAFF. The part of the CDR3 DNA that was read is TGTGCCAGCAGCCGATCCCGGACTGAA.

With regard to this clone: The CDR3 is cut off 3 residues early in the read; its end comes from the germline J gene. J is TRBJ1-3 and V is TRBV19, with 7 nucleotides matching TRBD1. V gave up 6 bases and J gave up 3 bases; unmatched junction bases: 11. The CDR3 consists of 16 residues. Germline-derived CDR1 and CDR2 are LNHDA and SQIVND (reference sequence). This CDR3 is CASSSTGTDNGNTIYF. CDR3 bases read: TGTGCCAGTAGCTCGACAGGGACGGATAATGGAAACACC. Full variable domain (remainder filled in from reference TRBV19 and TRBJ1-3): DGGITQSPKYLFRKEGQNVTLSCEQNLNHDAMYWYRQDPGQGLRLIYYSQIVNDFQKGDIAEGYSVSREKKESFPLTVTSAQKNPTAFYLCASSSTGTDNGNTIYFGEGSWLTVV.

Comments on this clone: The CDR3 extends 3 residues past the end of the read, so its final part is completed from the germline J gene. The gene calls are TRBV2 and TRBJ1-5; TRBD1 matches 7 bases. V lost 6 bases to trimming and J lost 5 bases; unmatched junction nucleotides: 4. This CDR3 is 13 amino acids long. The germline V gene encodes CDR1 SNHLY and CDR2 FYNNEI. The DNA read from the CDR3 is TGTGCCAGCAGCAGGGACAGTTATCAGCCC. Protein: CASSRDSYQP. The CDR3 in full is CASSRDSYQPQHF. Filled out from reference TRBV2 and TRBJ1-5, the complete variable domain reads EPEVTQTPSHQVTQMGQEVILRCVPISNHLYFYWYRQILGQKVEFLVSFYNNEISEKSEIFDDQFSVERPDGSNFTLKIRSTKLEDSAMYFCASSRDSYQPQHFGDGTRLSIL.

Of note for this clone: The DNA ends 3 residues before the CDR3 does, and the rest of the CDR3 is filled in from the germline J gene. This chain links TRBV20-1 with TRBJ2-1; TRBD1 matches 7 bases. From germline, CDR1 is DFQATT and CDR2 SNEGSKA (reference sequence). The CDR3 is 15 amino acids. J was trimmed by 4 bases and V by 5 bases; bases with no gene match: 11. The sequenced CDR3 bases are TGCAGTGCTCCCCTAGTGGGACAGCGGTACAATGAG. Its protein is CSAPLVGQRYNE. Given in full, the CDR3 is CSAPLVGQRYNEQFF.

Concerning this clone: From the germline J gene comes the end of the CDR3, since the read stops 3 residues before it. The genes are TRBV4-1 and TRBJ2-5; TRBD2 agrees at 10 bases. The germline gives CDR1 MGHRA, CDR2 YSYEKL. Trimming cost V 4 bases and J 6 bases; bases outside gene matches: 8. The CDR3 is 15 amino acids. The sequenced part of the CDR3 DNA is TGCGCCAGCAGCCCTAGTAGCGGGGGGAGGCAGACC. Protein sequence: CASSPSSGGRQT. In full, the CDR3 reads CASSPSSGGRQTQYF.

CDR3 protein: CASSGGQSEKLFF. CDR3 DNA, as far as it was read: TGTGCCAGTAGTGGAGGACAAAGCGAAAAA. The chain carries TRBV19 and TRBJ1-4; D is possibly TRBD1 (5 bases). The CDR3 goes on 3 residues after the read ends, and that part is filled in from the germline J gene. Per germline, CDR1 LNHDA and CDR2 SQIVND (reference sequence). V lost 5 bases, J lost 8 bases, and 12 bases lay in between. CDR3 length: 13 amino acids.

As regards this clone: Read data end 3 residues before the CDR3 end; the end is taken from the germline J gene. The chain recombines TRBV7-8 with TRBJ2-5; 8 nucleotides agree with TRBD1. The V and J ends lost 3 bases and 2 bases, in that order; junction bases with no gene match: 8. Germline assignment: CDR1 SGHVS and CDR2 FQNEAQ. There are 16 residues in the CDR3. CDR3 residues: CASSFPRDRLQETQYF. The sequenced part of the CDR3 DNA is TGTGCCAGCAGCTTTCCTCGGGACAGGTTGCAAGAGACC.

Concerning this clone: The CDR3 end lies 3 residues beyond the end of the read and is filled in from the germline J gene. The chain has TRBV6-1 and TRBJ1-5, with D maybe TRBD1 (5 bases). V lost 2 bases and J lost 0, with 8 bases in between. The CDR3 is 15 residues long. The germline CDR1 and CDR2 sequences are MNHNS and SASEGT. The CDR3 sequence: CASSELDNSNQPQHF. The part of the CDR3 DNA that was read is TGTGCCAGCAGTGAACTGGACAATAGCAATCAGCCC.

Note on this clone: The CDR3 extends 3 residues past the end of the read, so its final part is completed from the germline J gene. The chain has TRBV5-1 and TRBJ2-1; 9 nucleotides align to TRBD2. Germline trimming cut 0 bases from V and 4 bases from J; bases unmatched to any gene: 8. CDR3 size: 17 residues. Germline CDR1 SGHRS, CDR2 YFSETQ. The CDR3 here is CASSLGQGLAGYNEQFF. The CDR3 bases that were read are TGCGCCAGCAGCTTGGGGCAGGGGCTAGCGGGGTACAATGAG.

Remarks on this clone: Read sequence stops 3 residues before the CDR3 end, and the germline J gene provides the missing end. Other DNA sequences from this sample encode an identical CDR3 as well. V and J are TRBV28 and TRBJ1-2; perhaps TRBD1 as D (5 bases). The CDR3 extends over 14 amino acids. V dropped 3 bases and J dropped 2 bases, with 10 bases sitting between them. Germline-derived CDR1 and CDR2 are MDHEN and SYDVKM. CDR3 bases read: TGTGCCAGCAGTTTGGACCAGGGCAACTATGGC. Translation gives CASSLDQGNYG. The CDR3, in full, reads CASSLDQGNYGYTF.

About this clone itself: The CDR3 end falls 3 residues outside the read, so it is completed with the germline J gene. This chain connects TRBV2 to TRBJ1-1; D gene ambiguous. CDR3 length: 14 amino acids. Germline CDR1 and CDR2: SNHLY and FYNNEI. V lost 8 bases and J 1 base, leaving 14 bases between the germline ends. CDR3 DNA, as far as it was read: TGTGCCAGCGACGTCGCAGCGGGGAACACTGAA. Protein sequence: CASDVAAGNTE. The entire CDR3 protein reads CASDVAAGNTEAFF.

Turning to this clone: The read gets to within 3 residues of the CDR3 end, and the germline J gene fills in the rest. The chain is built from TRBV12-3 or TRBV12-4 and TRBJ2-5; weak D call: TRBD1 (6 bases). The CDR3 consists of 14 residues. V shed 6 bases and J shed 2 bases, with 13 bases lying between them. Partial CDR3 DNA: TGTGCCAGCAGGACTGGACAGACTCAAGAGACC. Its translation: CASRTGQTQET. The full CDR3 protein reads CASRTGQTQETQYF.

A note on this clone: The read is 3 residues too short to cover the CDR3 end, so that end is filled in from the germline J gene. This sequence joins TRBV7-9 and TRBJ2-7; tentatively, D is TRBD2 (5 bases). Looked up from germline, CDR1 is SEHNR and CDR2 is FQNEAQ (reference sequence). The germline V and J ends were trimmed by 4 bases and 2 bases, with 12 bases remaining between them. This CDR3 contains 14 residues. CDR3 loop: CASSSPERAYEQYF. CDR3 bases read: TGTGCCAGCAGCTCCCCGGAGAGGGCCTACGAG.

The DNA read from the CDR3 is TGTGCCAGCAGTTTCAGTATGCAAGAGACC. Residues: CASSFSMQET. The whole CDR3 reads CASSFSMQETQYF. J is TRBJ2-5 and V is TRBV12-3 or TRBV12-4; D ambiguous. Read sequence stops 3 residues before the CDR3 end, and the germline J gene provides the missing end. This CDR3 region has 13 residues. V was trimmed by 3 bases and J by 2 bases, leaving 7 bases between them.

A remark on this clone: With the read ending 3 residues before the CDR3 end, the germline J gene is used to fill in that end. V is TRBV5-1 and J is TRBJ2-1; 11 bases map to TRBD2. CDR1 is SGHRS and CDR2 is YFSETQ in the germline V gene. The CDR3 is 20 residues long. Trimming took 0 bases from V and 5 from J; bases not matched to a gene: 16. CDR3 sequence reads: CASSLGFLASGGYGNNEQFF. CDR3 DNA, as far as it was read: TGCGCCAGCAGCTTGGGATTCTTGGCTAGCGGGGGGTACGGCAACAATGAG. The entire variable domain, with the rest obtained from reference TRBV5-1 and TRBJ2-1, is as follows: KAGVTQTPRYLIKTRGQQVTLSCSPISGHRSVSWYQQTPGQGLQFLFEYFSETQRNKGNFPGRFSGRQFSNSRSEMNVSTLELGDSALYLCASSLGFLASGGYGNNEQFFGPGTRLTVL.

Points on this clone: The sequenced fragment ends 3 residues before the CDR3 boundary, so the rest is inferred from the germline J gene. The genes are TRBV3-1 (or the pseudogene TRBV3-2) and TRBJ1-2; D is undetermined. CDR1 LGHDT and CDR2 YNNKEL come from the germline V gene (reference sequence). The CDR3 contains 13 residues. With 2 bases removed from V and 0 bases from J, the gap between germline ends came to 4 bases. The CDR3 reads CASSQLANYGYTF. Incomplete CDR3 DNA: TGTGCCAGCAGCCAATTAGCTAACTATGGC.

In regard to this clone: The observed sequence ends 3 residues before the CDR3 terminus, with the missing tail filled in from the germline J gene. The V and J genes are TRBV28 and TRBJ2-7, with 8 bases lining up with TRBD2. CDR1 and CDR2 from the germline V gene are MDHEN and SYDVKM. The V and J ends lost 8 bases and 4 bases, in that order; junction bases with no gene match: 13. This CDR3 has 15 amino acids. CDR3 protein: CASGTLAGTPYEQYF. CDR3 DNA, as far as it was read: TGTGCCAGCGGCACTTTAGCGGGAACCCCTTACGAG.

Remarks on this clone: From the germline J gene comes the end of the CDR3, since the read stops 3 residues before it. The rearrangement joins TRBV5-6 to TRBJ1-1, with TRBD1 as a possible D gene (6 bases). V lost 0 bases and J lost 6, with 12 bases in between. The germline V gene has CDR1 SGHDT and CDR2 YYEEEE. The CDR3 extends over 14 amino acids. The CDR3 DNA, read in part, is TGTGCCAGCAGCTTGGCAGGGGTCAACGCTGAA. Amino acid sequence: CASSLAGVNAE. The whole CDR3 sequence reads CASSLAGVNAEAFF.

In the case of this clone: The read comes to an end 3 residues before the CDR3 does, leaving the germline J gene to fill in the end. The rearrangement uses TRBV18 and TRBJ1-1; TRBD1 might be the D (5 bases). V shed 3 bases and J shed 3 bases, with 11 bases lying between them. Germline V gives CDR1 KGHSH, CDR2 LQKENI. The CDR3 spans 14 residues. The CDR3 sequence: CASSPGIQDTEAFF. Partial CDR3 DNA: TGTGCCAGCTCACCGGGAATACAGGACACTGAA.

To note about this clone: The read ends 3 residues shy of where the CDR3 ends; the end is completed using the germline J gene. The chain combines TRBV6-1 with TRBJ1-5; D uncertain. The germline V gene encodes CDR1 MNHNS and CDR2 SASEGT. Trimming took 2 bases from V and 3 from J, leaving 11 bases between them. The CDR3 spans 15 residues. CDR3 protein: CASSESGTVNQPQHF. CDR3 DNA, as far as it was read: TGTGCCAGCAGTGAATCAGGAACGGTCAATCAGCCC.

In regard to this clone: The read ends 3 residues early relative to the CDR3; the germline J gene fills the gap. The chain is built from TRBV7-2 and TRBJ1-5, with TRBD1 as a possible D gene (5 bases). Trimming removed 2 bases at V and 0 bases at J, with 5 bases between. The CDR3 consists of 14 residues. Per the germline V gene, CDR1 is SGHTA and CDR2 is FQGNSA. CDR3 bases read: TGTGCCAGCAGCTTACAGGGTAGCAATCAGCCC. This codes for CASSLQGSNQP. The complete CDR3 protein is CASSLQGSNQPQHF.

Turning to this clone: The CDR3 end falls 3 residues outside the read, so it is completed with the germline J gene. V is TRBV29-1 and J is TRBJ2-1, with no clear D. This CDR3 is 10 amino acids long. Germline-derived CDR1 and CDR2 are SQVTM and ANQGSEA. Trimming removed 4 bases at V and 7 bases at J, with 5 bases between. The DNA read from the CDR3 is TGCAGCGTTGTAGGGAATGAG. Translation: CSVVGNE. The whole CDR3 region reads CSVVGNEQFF.

Details on this clone: Read data end 3 residues before the CDR3 end; the end is taken from the germline J gene. The V gene is TRBV11-3, the J gene TRBJ2-3; D not resolved. Germline CDR1 is SGHNT and CDR2 is YENEEA. This CDR3 spans 15 amino acids. V lost 5 bases to trimming and J lost 4 bases, with 16 bases between them. The CDR3: CASSHSTERADTQYF. The sequenced part of the CDR3 DNA is TGTGCCAGCAGCCATTCCACAGAGAGAGCAGATACG.

Note on this clone: The CDR3 is cut off 3 residues early in the read; its end comes from the germline J gene. The chain carries TRBV7-8 and TRBJ2-7; 8 positions match TRBD2. Losses at the gene ends were 5 bases for V and 2 bases for J; bases not matched to a gene: 14. There are 17 residues in the CDR3. Germline V gene lookup returns CDR1 SGHVS and CDR2 FQNEAQ. The part of the CDR3 DNA that was read is TGTGCCAGCAGCCCGGGACGCTCGAGCGGGGGTCCCTACGAG. Protein sequence: CASSPGRSSGGPYE. The whole CDR3 sequence reads CASSPGRSSGGPYEQYF. The whole variable domain, remainder taken from reference TRBV7-8 and TRBJ2-7, is GAGVSQSPRYKVAKRGQDVALRCDPISGHVSLFWYQQALGQGPEFLTYFQNEAQLDKSGLPSDRFFAERPEGSVSTLKIQRTQQEDSAVYLCASSPGRSSGGPYEQYFGPGTRLTVT.

A note on this clone: The CDR3 end falls 3 residues outside the read, so it is completed with the germline J gene. The gene calls are TRBV2 and TRBJ1-1; 10 bases are shared with TRBD1. This CDR3 is built from 13 residues. In germline, CDR1 is SNHLY, CDR2 FYNNEI. Trimming at V came to 5 bases and at J to 6 bases, leaving 3 bases not matched to a gene. CDR3 DNA (partial): TGTGCCAGCAGTCGACAGGGGGCCCCTGAA. It codes for CASSRQGAPE. The CDR3 reads in full as CASSRQGAPEAFF.

About this clone itself: The read terminates 3 residues before the CDR3 end, so the remaining end is supplied by the germline J gene. J is TRBJ2-1 and V is TRBV7-9, with D unclear. CDR1 and CDR2 (germline): SEHNR, FQNEAQ (reference sequence). The V and J ends lost 5 bases and 3 bases respectively, with 8 bases between them. CDR3 length: 13 residues. CDR3 sequence: CASSPRGYNEQFF. The DNA read from the CDR3 is TGTGCCAGCAGCCCCCGCGGCTACAATGAG.

Note on this clone: With the read ending 3 residues before the CDR3 end, the germline J gene is used to fill in that end. This chain joins TRBV12-3 or TRBV12-4 and TRBJ2-2, with 8 bases that match TRBD2. The CDR3 is 17 amino acids. With 4 bases clipped from V and 6 bases from J, the junction kept 13 bases outside the gene matches. CDR3 residues: CASSSTSDQGGAGELFF. The CDR3 DNA, read in part, is TGTGCCAGCAGTTCGACTAGCGACCAAGGCGGTGCCGGGGAG.